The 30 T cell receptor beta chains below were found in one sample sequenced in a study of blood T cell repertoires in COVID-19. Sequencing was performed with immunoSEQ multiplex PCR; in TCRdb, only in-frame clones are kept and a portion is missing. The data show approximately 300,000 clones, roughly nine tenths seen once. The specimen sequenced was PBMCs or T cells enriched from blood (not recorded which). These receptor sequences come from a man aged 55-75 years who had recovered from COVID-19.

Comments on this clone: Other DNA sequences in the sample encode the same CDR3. CDR3 in amino acids: CSASRGYEQYF. The CDR3 DNA reads TGCAGTGCTAGTAGGGGATACGAGCAGTACTTC. The chain combines TRBV20-1 with TRBJ2-7; D perhaps matches TRBD1 (5 bases). Germline loops: CDR1 DFQATT, CDR2 SNEGSKA (reference sequence). This CDR3 comprises 11 residues. V lost 3 bases, J lost 4 bases, and 7 bases lay in between.

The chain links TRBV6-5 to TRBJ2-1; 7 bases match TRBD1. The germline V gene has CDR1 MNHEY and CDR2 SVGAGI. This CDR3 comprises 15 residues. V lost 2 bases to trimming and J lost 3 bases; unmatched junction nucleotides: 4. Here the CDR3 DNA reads TGTGCCAGCAGTTACCGGGACAGCGTCTACAATGAGCAGTTCTTC. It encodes CASSYRDSVYNEQFF.

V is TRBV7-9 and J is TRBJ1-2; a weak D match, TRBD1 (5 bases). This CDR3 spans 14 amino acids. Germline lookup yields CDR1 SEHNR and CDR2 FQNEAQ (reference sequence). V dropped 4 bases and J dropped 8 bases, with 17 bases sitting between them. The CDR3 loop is CASSSARPGQGYTF. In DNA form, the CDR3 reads TGTGCCAGCAGCTCCGCCCGTCCAGGGCAAGGCTACACCTTC. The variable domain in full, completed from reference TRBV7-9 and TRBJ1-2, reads DTGVSQNPRHKITKRGQNVTFRCDPISEHNRLYWYRQTLGQGPEFLTYFQNEAQLEKSRLLSDRFSAERPKGSFSTLEIQRTEQGDSAMYLCASSSARPGQGYTFGSGTRLTVV.

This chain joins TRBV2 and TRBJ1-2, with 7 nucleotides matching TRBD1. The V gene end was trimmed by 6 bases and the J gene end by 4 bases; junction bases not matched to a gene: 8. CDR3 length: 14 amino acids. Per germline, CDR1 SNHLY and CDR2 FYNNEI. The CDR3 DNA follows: TGTGCCAGCAGGCGACAGGGTGTCGGCTATGGCTACACCTTC. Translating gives CASRRQGVGYGYTF.

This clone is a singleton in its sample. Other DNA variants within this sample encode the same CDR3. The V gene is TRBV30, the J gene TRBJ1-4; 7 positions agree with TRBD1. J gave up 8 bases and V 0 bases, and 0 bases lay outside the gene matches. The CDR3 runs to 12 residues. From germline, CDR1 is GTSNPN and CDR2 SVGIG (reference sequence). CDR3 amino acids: CAWSVQGEKLFF. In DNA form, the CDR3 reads TGTGCCTGGAGTGTACAGGGGGAAAAACTGTTTTTT.

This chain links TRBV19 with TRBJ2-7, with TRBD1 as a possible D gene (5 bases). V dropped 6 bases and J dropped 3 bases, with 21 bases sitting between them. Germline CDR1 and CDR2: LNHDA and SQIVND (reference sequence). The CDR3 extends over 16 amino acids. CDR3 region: CASRLQGAPAGYEQYF. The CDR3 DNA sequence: TGTGCCAGTAGGCTCCAAGGGGCTCCCGCAGGCTACGAGCAGTACTTC.

Here the CDR3 reads CASSDQGMNTEAFF. Here the CDR3 DNA reads TGTGCCAGCAGCGATCAGGGAATGAACACTGAAGCTTTCTTT. The chain has TRBV3-1 (or the pseudogene TRBV3-2) and TRBJ1-1; D is perhaps TRBD1 (5 bases). Trimming took off 5 bases at V and 0 bases at J, with 10 bases between the two ends. This CDR3 contains 14 residues. Germline loops: CDR1 LGHDT, CDR2 YNNKEL (reference sequence).

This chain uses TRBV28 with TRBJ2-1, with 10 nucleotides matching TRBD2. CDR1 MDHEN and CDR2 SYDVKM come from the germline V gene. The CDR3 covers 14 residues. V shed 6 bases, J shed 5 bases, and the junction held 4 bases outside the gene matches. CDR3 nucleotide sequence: TGTGCCAGCAGACATAGCGGGAGGAACAATGAGCAGTTCTTC. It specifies CASRHSGRNNEQFF.

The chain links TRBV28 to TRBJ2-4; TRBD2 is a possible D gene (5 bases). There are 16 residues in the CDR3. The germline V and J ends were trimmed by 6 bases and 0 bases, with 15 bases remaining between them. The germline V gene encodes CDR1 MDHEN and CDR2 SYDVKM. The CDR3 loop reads CASRGEGSLAKNIQYF. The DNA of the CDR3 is TGTGCCAGCAGAGGAGAGGGTTCGTTAGCCAAAAACATTCAGTACTTC.

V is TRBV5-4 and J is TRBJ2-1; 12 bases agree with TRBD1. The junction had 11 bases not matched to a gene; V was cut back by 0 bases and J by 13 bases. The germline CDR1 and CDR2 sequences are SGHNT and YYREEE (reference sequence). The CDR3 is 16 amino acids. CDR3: CASSLVGQGAIRRQFF. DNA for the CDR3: TGTGCCAGCAGCTTGGTGGGACAGGGGGCGATACGCAGACAGTTCTTC. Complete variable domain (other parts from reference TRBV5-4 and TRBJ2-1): ETGVTQSPTHLIKTRGQQVTLRCSSQSGHNTVSWYQQALGQGPQFIFQYYREEENGRGNFPPRFSGLQFPNYSSELNVNALELDDSALYLCASSLVGQGAIRRQFFGPGTRLTVL.

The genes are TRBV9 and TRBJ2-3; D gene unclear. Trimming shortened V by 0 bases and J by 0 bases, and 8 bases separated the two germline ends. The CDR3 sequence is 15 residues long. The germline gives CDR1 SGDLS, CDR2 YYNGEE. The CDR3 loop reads CASSVGALSTDTQYF. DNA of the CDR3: TGTGCCAGCAGCGTAGGAGCGCTAAGCACAGATACGCAGTATTTT.

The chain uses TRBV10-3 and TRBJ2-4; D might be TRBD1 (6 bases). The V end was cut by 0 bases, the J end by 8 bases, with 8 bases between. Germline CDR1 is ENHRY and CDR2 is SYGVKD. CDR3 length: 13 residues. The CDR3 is CAISESGGDIQYF. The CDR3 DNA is TGTGCCATCAGTGAGTCAGGGGGAGACATTCAGTACTTC.

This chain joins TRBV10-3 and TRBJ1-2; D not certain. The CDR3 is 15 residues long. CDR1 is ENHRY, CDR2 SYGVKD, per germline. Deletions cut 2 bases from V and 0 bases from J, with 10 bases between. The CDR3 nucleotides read TGTGCCATCAGTGAGACGACTGTAGCTAACTATGGCTACACCTTC. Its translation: CAISETTVANYGYTF.

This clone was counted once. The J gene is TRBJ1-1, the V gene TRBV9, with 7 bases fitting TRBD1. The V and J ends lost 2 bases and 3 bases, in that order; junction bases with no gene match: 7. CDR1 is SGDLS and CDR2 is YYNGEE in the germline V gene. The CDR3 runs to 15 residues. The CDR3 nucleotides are TGTGCCAGCAGCGTGAGGGGGCGCGGGGACACTGAAGCTTTCTTT. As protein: CASSVRGRGDTEAFF.

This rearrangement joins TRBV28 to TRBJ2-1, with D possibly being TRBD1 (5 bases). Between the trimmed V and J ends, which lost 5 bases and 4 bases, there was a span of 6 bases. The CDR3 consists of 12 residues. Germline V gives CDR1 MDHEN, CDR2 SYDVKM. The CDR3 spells CASSRQYNEQFF. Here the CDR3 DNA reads TGTGCCAGCAGTCGACAGTACAATGAGCAGTTCTTC.

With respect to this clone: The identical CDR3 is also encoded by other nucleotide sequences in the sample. CDR3 DNA: TGTGCCAGCTCACCTCGGACTAGCGAGTACAATGAGCAGTTCTTC. The encoded protein is CASSPRTSEYNEQFF. The genes are TRBV18 and TRBJ2-1, with 9 bases aligning to TRBD2. V shed 3 bases, J shed 4 bases, and the junction held 4 bases outside the gene matches. The CDR3 has 15 residues. From germline, CDR1 is KGHSH and CDR2 LQKENI.

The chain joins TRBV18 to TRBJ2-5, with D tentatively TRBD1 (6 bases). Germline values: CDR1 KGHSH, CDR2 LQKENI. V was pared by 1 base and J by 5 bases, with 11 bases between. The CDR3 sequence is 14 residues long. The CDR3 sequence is CASSPRQVEETQYF. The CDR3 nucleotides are TGTGCCAGCTCACCACGACAGGTGGAGGAGACCCAGTACTTC.

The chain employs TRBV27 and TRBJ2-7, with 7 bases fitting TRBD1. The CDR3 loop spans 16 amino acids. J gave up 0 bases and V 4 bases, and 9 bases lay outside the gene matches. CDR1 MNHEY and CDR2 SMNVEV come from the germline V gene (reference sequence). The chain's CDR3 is CASSSIGQVSSYEQYF. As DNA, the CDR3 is TGTGCCAGCAGTTCGATCGGACAGGTGAGCTCCTACGAGCAGTACTTC.

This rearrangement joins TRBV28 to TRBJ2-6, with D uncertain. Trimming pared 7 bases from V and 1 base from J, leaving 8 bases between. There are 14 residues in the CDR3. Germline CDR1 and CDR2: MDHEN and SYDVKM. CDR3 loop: CASNQFSGANVLTF. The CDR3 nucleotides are TGTGCCAGCAATCAGTTTTCTGGGGCCAACGTCCTGACTTTC.

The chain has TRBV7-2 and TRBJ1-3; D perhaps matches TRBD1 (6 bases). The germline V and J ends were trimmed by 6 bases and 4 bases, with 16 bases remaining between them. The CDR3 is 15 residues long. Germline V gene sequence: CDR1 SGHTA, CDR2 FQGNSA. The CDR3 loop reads CASSRPGVLGNTIYF. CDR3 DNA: TGTGCCAGCAGTCGGCCAGGGGTACTCGGAAACACCATATATTTT.

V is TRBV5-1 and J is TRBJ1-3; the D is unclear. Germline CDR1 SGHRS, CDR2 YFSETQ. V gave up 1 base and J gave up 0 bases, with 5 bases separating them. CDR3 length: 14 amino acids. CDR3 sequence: CASSLPSSGNTIYF. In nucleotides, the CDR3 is TGCGCCAGCAGCTTGCCCAGCTCTGGAAACACCATATATTTT.

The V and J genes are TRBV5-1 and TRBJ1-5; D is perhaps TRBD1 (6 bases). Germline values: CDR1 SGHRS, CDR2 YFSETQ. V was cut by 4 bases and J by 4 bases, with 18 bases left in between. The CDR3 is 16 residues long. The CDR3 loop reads CASSKGHREPNQPQHF. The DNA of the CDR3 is TGCGCCAGCAGCAAGGGACATAGGGAGCCAAATCAGCCCCAGCATTTT.

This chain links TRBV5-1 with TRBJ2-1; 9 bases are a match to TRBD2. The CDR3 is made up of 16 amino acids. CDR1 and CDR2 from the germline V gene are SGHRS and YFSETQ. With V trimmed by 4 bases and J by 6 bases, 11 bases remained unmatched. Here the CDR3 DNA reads TGCGCCAGCAGCGGCGGGGGGAGCGGGAGGACCAATGAGCAGTTCTTC. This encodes CASSGGGSGRTNEQFF.

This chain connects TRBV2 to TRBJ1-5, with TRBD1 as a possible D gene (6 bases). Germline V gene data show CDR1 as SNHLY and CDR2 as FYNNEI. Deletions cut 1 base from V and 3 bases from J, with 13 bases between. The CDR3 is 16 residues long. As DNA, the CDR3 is TGTGCCAGCAGTGAAGAACAGGGACTATACAATCAGCCCCAGCATTTT. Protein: CASSEEQGLYNQPQHF.

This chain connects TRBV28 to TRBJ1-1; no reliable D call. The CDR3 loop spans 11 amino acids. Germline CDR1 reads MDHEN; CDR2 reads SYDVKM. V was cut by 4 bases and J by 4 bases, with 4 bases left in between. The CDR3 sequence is CASSSFTEAFF. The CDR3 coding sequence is TGTGCCAGCAGTTCTTTCACTGAAGCTTTCTTT.

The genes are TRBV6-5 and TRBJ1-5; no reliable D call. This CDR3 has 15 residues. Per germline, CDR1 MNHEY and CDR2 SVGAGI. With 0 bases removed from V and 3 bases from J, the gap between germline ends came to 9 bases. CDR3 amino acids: CASSYSIDTNQPQHF. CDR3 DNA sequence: TGTGCCAGCAGTTACTCGATCGACACCAATCAGCCCCAGCATTTT.

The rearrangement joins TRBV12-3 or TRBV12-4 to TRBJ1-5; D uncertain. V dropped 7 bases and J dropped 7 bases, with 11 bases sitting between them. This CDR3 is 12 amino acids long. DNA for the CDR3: TGTGCCAGCACTACCCTCAGGCAGCCCCAGCATTTT. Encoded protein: CASTTLRQPQHF.

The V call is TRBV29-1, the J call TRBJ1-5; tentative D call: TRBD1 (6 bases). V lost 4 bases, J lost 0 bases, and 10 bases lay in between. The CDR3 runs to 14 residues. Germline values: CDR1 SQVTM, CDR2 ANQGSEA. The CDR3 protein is CSVGTVNSNQPQHF. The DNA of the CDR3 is TGCAGCGTTGGGACAGTTAATAGCAATCAGCCCCAGCATTTT. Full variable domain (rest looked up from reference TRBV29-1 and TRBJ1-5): SAVISQKPSRDICQRGTSLTIQCQVDSQVTMMFWYRQQPGQSLTLIATANQGSEATYESGFVIDKFPISRPNLTFSTLTVSNMSPEDSSIYLCSVGTVNSNQPQHFGDGTRLSIL.

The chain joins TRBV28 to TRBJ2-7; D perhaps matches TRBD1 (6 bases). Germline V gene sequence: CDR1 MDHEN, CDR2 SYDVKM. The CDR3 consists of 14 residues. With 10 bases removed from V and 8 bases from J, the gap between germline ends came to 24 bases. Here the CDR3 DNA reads TGTGCCACTTTCTCGGGACACGCGGCCCTCCAGCAGTACTTC. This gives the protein CATFSGHAALQQYF.

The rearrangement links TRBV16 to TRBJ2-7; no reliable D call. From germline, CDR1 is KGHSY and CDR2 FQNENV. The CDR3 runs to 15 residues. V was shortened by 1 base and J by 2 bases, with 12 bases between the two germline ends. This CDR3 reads CASSQYRGGAYEQYF. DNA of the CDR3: TGTGCCAGCAGCCAATATCGAGGCGGAGCCTACGAGCAGTACTTC.